This T cell receptor (beta chain) was sequenced in a study of patients and donors after allogeneic stem cell transplantation. The CDR3 consists of 15 residues. V was pared by 2 bases and J by 2 bases, with 9 bases between. The germline gives CDR1 SGHVS, CDR2 FNYEAQ. The table lists this clonotype with a few counts. TCRdb independently ran MiXCR on the RT-PCR reads; one entry per CDR3 protein. The repertoire holds 50,000 to 60,000 distinct CDR3 sequences, with approximately 12% as singletons. The rearrangement links TRBV7-6 to TRBJ2-2, with D hard to call. This clonotype was sampled from a human donor who was either an allogeneic HSCT recipient or a stem cell or donor lymphocyte infusion donor (not recorded which). It is not recorded whose cells these are; they may come from a transplant donor. What was sequenced was blood, either unsorted or a sorted T cell fraction (not recorded which). This CDR3 reads CASSLRSPNTGELFF. The CDR3, as DNA: TGTGCCAGCAGCTTACGGAGTCCTAACACCGGGGAGCTGTTTTTT.